Presented here are 24 T cell receptor beta chains from one specimen sequenced in a study of CD8+CD57+ T cells in acquired aplastic anemia. TCR beta VDJ and CDR3 were profiled, and genomic DNA was the template. TCRdb re-derived calls from the reads in MiXCR, one entry per CDR3 protein. The sample lists under 200,000 distinct CDR3 sequences; around 45% were seen once. The sample taken for sequencing was sorted CD4+, CD8+, or CD8+CD57+ T cells (not recorded which) from PBMCs. The receptor source for this set is a human donor in good health.

This clonotype was found many times. This rearrangement joins TRBV10-3 to TRBJ2-7, with D tentatively TRBD1 or TRBD2 (5 bases each). V was pared by 6 bases and J by 0 bases, with 12 bases between. The CDR3 runs to 14 residues. Germline V lookup: CDR1 ENHRY, CDR2 SYGVKD. CDR3 residues: CAIRGPSSSYEQYF. The CDR3 DNA is TGTGCCATCAGGGGACCGAGTAGCTCCTACGAGCAGTACTTC.

This clonotype was counted many times. This CDR3 reads CASSVLSGRAAEQFF. CDR3 nucleotide sequence: TGTGCCAGCAGCGTCCTTAGCGGGAGGGCCGCTGAGCAGTTCTTC. V usage is TRBV9 and J usage is TRBJ2-1; TRBD2 aligns across 11 bases. CDR3 size: 15 residues. V was pared by 2 bases and J by 9 bases, with 7 bases of the junction left unmatched. From germline, CDR1 is SGDLS and CDR2 YYNGEE.

CDR3 amino acids: CASSLGTGVRDNEQFF. CDR3 DNA: TGTGCCAGCAGCTTAGGCACGGGGGTCAGGGACAATGAGCAGTTCTTC. The chain joins TRBV11-1 to TRBJ2-1; D might be TRBD2 (6 bases). Germline V gene sequence: CDR1 SGHAT, CDR2 FQDESV (reference sequence). The CDR3 contains 16 residues. The V and J ends lost 1 base and 5 bases respectively, with 15 bases between them.

In the case of this clonotype: A much larger clone lies one base from this, so it may be a read error. The chain employs TRBV9 and TRBJ2-5; unclear D gene. This CDR3 region has 12 residues. Between the trimmed V and J ends, which lost 8 bases and 5 bases, there was a span of 13 bases. Germline V gives CDR1 SGDLS, CDR2 YYNGEE. The chain's CDR3 is CARSPLGETQYF. The DNA for the CDR3 is TGTGCCAGGTCACCCTTGGGCGAGACCCAGTACTTC.

As for this clonotype: The germline gene is not matched at one end of the junction; a read error may be the cause. The rearrangement links TRBV3-1 to TRBJ1-3; 7 positions agree with TRBD1. CDR1 LGHDT and CDR2 YNNKEL come from the germline V gene (reference sequence). This CDR3 spans 16 amino acids. CDR3 DNA: TGTGCCAGCAGGAGGGAACAGGGGCTAAGTGGAAACACCATATTTTTT. Translating it yields CASRREQGLSGNTIFF.

This clonotype appeared many times. The gene calls are TRBV27 and TRBJ2-7; 10 nucleotides match TRBD2. CDR3 size: 15 residues. CDR1 MNHEY and CDR2 SMNVEV come from the germline V gene (reference sequence). The V gene end was trimmed by 6 bases and the J gene end by 0 bases; junction bases not matched to a gene: 5. CDR3 residues: CASSTTSGHSYEQYF. Here the CDR3 DNA reads TGTGCCAGCAGCACGACTAGCGGGCACTCCTACGAGCAGTACTTC.

J is TRBJ2-7 and V is TRBV7-6; D gene uncertain. Germline V CDR1 and CDR2: SGHVS, FNYEAQ. CDR3 size: 12 residues. V lost 5 bases and J 2 bases, leaving 7 bases between the germline ends. The CDR3: CASSPTTYEQYF. The CDR3 DNA sequence: TGTGCCAGCAGCCCAACCACCTACGAGCAGTACTTC.

The rearrangement uses TRBV7-2 and TRBJ2-7; no clear D gene. This CDR3 comprises 13 residues. V shed 1 base and J shed 3 bases, with 7 bases lying between them. Germline-derived CDR1 and CDR2 are SGHTA and FQGNSA. The CDR3 reads CASSLGMVYEQYF. The CDR3, as DNA: TGTGCCAGCAGCTTAGGGATGGTCTACGAGCAGTACTTC.

The genes are TRBV13 and TRBJ2-3, with D perhaps given as TRBD1 or TRBD2 (6 bases each). Germline V gene lookup returns CDR1 PRHDT and CDR2 FYEKMQ (reference sequence). V was shortened by 3 bases and J by 4 bases, with 14 bases between the two germline ends. This CDR3 has 15 residues. CDR3: CASSFGGGEADTQYF. CDR3 DNA: TGTGCCAGCAGCTTCGGGGGCGGGGAAGCAGATACGCAGTATTTT.

This rearrangement joins TRBV7-6 to TRBJ2-3; perhaps TRBD1 as D (5 bases). V gave up 2 bases and J gave up 2 bases, with 11 bases separating them. The CDR3 is 15 residues long. Germline CDR1 reads SGHVS; CDR2 reads FNYEAQ. As DNA, the CDR3 is TGTGCCAGCAGCTTATATACAGGAACCACAGATACGCAGTATTTT. The encoded protein is CASSLYTGTTDTQYF.

This clonotype has only a few counts. V gene TRBV7-9 combines with J gene TRBJ2-2; D is undetermined. The CDR3 covers 13 residues. Germline V lookup: CDR1 SEHNR, CDR2 FQNEAQ (reference sequence). V shed 1 base and J shed 6 bases, with 6 bases lying between them. CDR3 loop: CASSLVVAGELFF. Here the CDR3 DNA reads TGTGCCAGCAGCTTAGTTGTCGCCGGGGAGCTGTTTTTT.

This clonotype has more than one count but fewer than ten. This chain uses TRBV28 with TRBJ2-5; D is ambiguous. CDR1 and CDR2 from the germline V gene are MDHEN and SYDVKM. Trimming took off 5 bases at V and 10 bases at J, with 20 bases between the two ends. This CDR3 spans 14 amino acids. Here the CDR3 DNA reads TGTGCCAGCAGTCCTCAAGGGCACAAGCTTAACCAGTACTTC. Amino acids: CASSPQGHKLNQYF. Together with reference TRBV28 and TRBJ2-5, the CDR3 gives the full variable domain: DVKVTQSSRYLVKRTGEKVFLECVQDMDHENMFWYRQDPGLGLRLIYFSYDVKMKEKGDIPEGYSVSREKKERFSLILESASTNQTSMYLCASSPQGHKLNQYFGPGTRLLVL.

This chain uses TRBV11-2 with TRBJ2-1; 10 bases agree with TRBD2. This CDR3 is 18 amino acids long. V gave up 4 bases and J gave up 1 base; unmatched junction bases: 10. Per the germline V gene, CDR1 is SGHAT and CDR2 is FQNNGV. CDR3: CASSSPQTSGPSYNEQFF. CDR3 DNA: TGTGCCAGCAGCTCGCCACAGACTAGCGGGCCTTCCTACAATGAGCAGTTCTTC. The entire variable domain, with the rest obtained from reference TRBV11-2 and TRBJ2-1, is as follows: EAGVAQSPRYKIIEKRQSVAFWCNPISGHATLYWYQQILGQGPKLLIQFQNNGVVDDSQLPKDRFSAERLKGVDSTLKIQPAKLEDSAVYLCASSSPQTSGPSYNEQFFGPGTRLTVL.

There are many counts of this clonotype. V usage is TRBV2 and J usage is TRBJ2-1; maybe TRBD1 (6 bases). Germline CDR1 is SNHLY and CDR2 is FYNNEI. The CDR3 loop spans 14 amino acids. V was pared by 1 base and J by 9 bases, with 13 bases between. The CDR3 here is CASSEGQVTGEQFF. The CDR3, as DNA: TGTGCCAGCAGTGAAGGACAGGTAACAGGTGAGCAGTTCTTC.

This clonotype was picked up a small number of times. A clone one base away is much larger, so this may be a read error. V and J are TRBV9 and TRBJ1-2; no firm D call. The length of the CDR3 is 13 residues. Germline values: CDR1 SGDLS, CDR2 YYNGEE. CDR3 coding DNA: TGTGCCAGCGGCGTATCCACAGCTTATGGCTACACCTTC. Its protein is CASGVSTAYGYTF. Together with reference TRBV9 and TRBJ1-2, the CDR3 gives the full variable domain: DSGVTQTPKHLITATGQRVTLRCSPRSGDLSVYWYQQSLDQGLQFLIQYYNGEERAKGNILERFSAQQFPDLHSELNLSSLELGDSALYFCASGVSTAYGYTFGSGTRLTVV.

There are a few counts of this clonotype. Possible read error: a much larger clone is one base away. The chain carries TRBV9 and TRBJ2-7; D might be TRBD1 or TRBD2, each matching 5 bases. CDR3 size: 16 residues. Germline V CDR1 and CDR2: SGDLS, YYNGEE. Trimming removed 4 bases at V and 2 bases at J, with 19 bases between. The CDR3 is CASSFSPGRGTYEQYF. The CDR3 DNA reads TGTGCCAGCAGCTTCAGTCCGGGACGAGGGACCTACGAGCAGTACTTC.

This chain links TRBV14 with TRBJ2-3; D gene unclear. Germline lookup yields CDR1 SGHDN and CDR2 FVKESK. Trimming pared 0 bases from V and 7 bases from J, leaving 8 bases between. The CDR3 consists of 13 residues. In DNA, the CDR3 is TGTGCCAGCAGCCAAGATGAAGGGCATACGCAGTATTTT. This codes for CASSQDEGHTQYF. Filled out from reference TRBV14 and TRBJ2-3, the complete variable domain reads EAGVTQFPSHSVIEKGQTVTLRCDPISGHDNLYWYRRVMGKEIKFLLHFVKESKQDESGMPNNRFLAERTGGTYSTLKVQPAELEDSGVYFCASSQDEGHTQYFGPGTRLTVL.

This clonotype has at least ten counts. The chain combines TRBV25-1 with TRBJ2-5; 7 bases match TRBD2. The ends lost 8 bases at V and 5 bases at J; junction bases unmatched: 2. The CDR3 has 11 residues. Germline V gene sequence: CDR1 MGHDK, CDR2 SYGVNS. The CDR3 region has the DNA TGTGCCAGCGGGGGAGGGGAGACCCAGTACTTC. Translated: CASGGGETQYF.

Worth noting for this clonotype: Here the CDR3 omits its conserved ending phenylalanine or tryptophan, so a read error is the likely source. V is TRBV7-2 and J is TRBJ1-1; D is ambiguous. Germline CDR1 and CDR2: SGHTA and FQGNSA. This CDR3 spans 15 amino acids. CDR3 sequence reads: CASSSARARPWEAFV. Here the CDR3 DNA reads TGCGCCAGCAGCTCCGCTCGGGCCCGACCTTGGGAAGCTTTCGTT.

This clonotype showed up many times. The rearrangement joins TRBV7-3 to TRBJ2-5, with 8 bases fitting TRBD2. The ends lost 1 base at V and 4 bases at J; junction bases unmatched: 5. Germline V gene data show CDR1 as SGHTA and CDR2 as FQGTGA. The CDR3 is made up of 15 amino acids. The CDR3 sequence is CASSLIGGARETQYF. CDR3 nucleotide sequence: TGTGCCAGCAGCTTAATCGGGGGGGCGCGAGAGACCCAGTACTTC.

There are many counts of this clonotype. The chain uses TRBV20-1 and TRBJ1-5, with D possibly being TRBD1 (5 bases). The CDR3 totals 12 residues. The V gene lost 3 bases and the J gene lost 4 bases, with 7 bases spanning the gap. CDR1 DFQATT and CDR2 SNEGSKA come from the germline V gene (reference sequence). CDR3 amino acids: CSASAGNQPQHF. CDR3 in DNA: TGCAGTGCTAGTGCAGGGAATCAGCCCCAGCATTTT.

J is TRBJ2-1 and V is TRBV20-1; the D is unclear. The germline gives CDR1 DFQATT, CDR2 SNEGSKA (reference sequence). The CDR3 covers 10 residues. The CDR3, as DNA: TGCAATCCCCCGGCTCCTGAGCAGTTCTTC. It codes for CNPPAPEQFF.

This clonotype has ten or more counts. This chain joins TRBV6-5 and TRBJ2-7; 11 bases line up with TRBD1. CDR1 is MNHEY and CDR2 is SVGAGI in the germline V gene. CDR3 length: 15 amino acids. After removal of 4 bases from V and 1 base from J, the junction contained 3 bases not matched to a gene. The chain's CDR3 is CASSFGTGGSYEQYF. Here the CDR3 DNA reads TGTGCCAGCAGTTTCGGGACAGGGGGTTCCTACGAGCAGTACTTC.

Concerning this clonotype itself: Just one base apart from a much larger clone, this may be a read error. Lacking the conserved final phenylalanine or tryptophan, this CDR3 likely reflects a read error. This rearrangement joins TRBV12-3 or TRBV12-4 to TRBJ1-5; no reliable D call. V gave up 3 bases and J gave up 6 bases, with 3 bases separating them. This CDR3 has 11 residues. The CDR3 spells CASSFGQPQHL. The CDR3 DNA reads TGTGCCAGCAGTTTTGGTCAGCCCCAGCATCTT.